The 19 T cell receptor delta chains below all came from one sample that was sequenced in a study of gamma-delta chains in newborns, infants, children (dated 2019 in TCRdb). Sequenced on an Illumina MiSeq. Clone calls in TCRdb were regenerated from the public reads with CATT, after which identical DNA sequences shared one row. In this sample the table shows 15,000 or so delta-chain clones, approximately 7% of which occur a single time. Together, the top ten hold more than 20% of the sample. The sample taken for sequencing was blood. The receptor source for this set is a child who was a newborn, infant or young child, either healthy, febrile or measles-vaccinated (not recorded which).

This clone has a handful of counts. TCRdb's protein and the translated DNA diverge at residue 14; the protein reported here is the translation of the DNA. The chain joins TRDV2 to TRDJ2; 11 bases agree with TRDD3. CDR1 GEAIGNYY and CDR2 EKD come from the germline V gene. This CDR3 contains 16 residues. CDR3 loop: CACDVLGDRLTAQPFF. CDR3 coding DNA: TGTGCCTGTGACGTACTGGGGGATAGGTTGACAGCACAACCCTTCTTT.

With respect to this clone: TCRdb has a much larger clone's protein, which differs at residue 14 from the translation of this DNA, likely because of a read error; what is shown is the protein translated from the DNA. This chain connects TRDV2 to TRDJ1; 13 nucleotides align to TRDD3. The CDR3 is 15 amino acids. The germline CDR1 and CDR2 sequences are GEAIGNYY and EKD. CDR3 residues: CACDYWGIRTDKLTF. The DNA of the CDR3 is TGTGCCTGTGACTACTGGGGGATACGCACCGATAAACTCACCTTT.

Remarks on this clone: This same CDR3 is encoded by further DNA sequences in the sample. The rearrangement joins TRDV2 to TRDJ3, with 13 bases aligning to TRDD3. The CDR3 is 18 residues long. CDR1 is GEAIGNYY, CDR2 EKD, per germline. J gave up 1 base and V 3 bases, and 2 bases lay outside the gene matches. CDR3 loop: CACDYWGIRSWDTRQMFF. The DNA of the CDR3 is TGTGCCTGTGACTACTGGGGGATACGGTCCTGGGACACCCGACAGATGTTTTTC.

This chain connects TRDV2 to TRDJ2, with 12 bases aligning to TRDD3. Germline V gene sequence: CDR1 GEAIGNYY, CDR2 EKD. V shed 2 bases, J shed 0 bases, and the junction held 3 bases outside the gene matches. This CDR3 spans 17 amino acids. CDR3 sequence reads: CACDILGDTSLTAQLFF. The CDR3 DNA follows: TGTGCCTGTGACATACTGGGGGATACCTCTTTGACAGCACAACTCTTCTTT.

For this clone: Compared with germline, one end of the junction differs, possibly owing to a read error. The same CDR3 also results from other DNA sequences found in this sample. The V call is TRDV2, the J call TRDJ2; TRDD3 matches 9 bases. CDR3 length: 16 residues. CDR1 is GEAIGNYY, CDR2 EKD, per germline. The CDR3 nucleotides are TGTGCCTGTGACACCGTGGGGATACGGGGGACAGCACAACTCTTCTTC. Translating gives CACDTVGIRGTAQLFF.

This clone has just a few counts. The CDR3 DNA follows: TGTGCCTGTGACGCTGGGGGATACGGAACCTCCTGGGACACCCGACAGATGTTTTTC. Translating it yields CACDAGGYGTSWDTRQMFF. The V call is TRDV2, the J call TRDJ3; 12 positions match TRDD3. The CDR3 extends over 19 amino acids. Germline V gene sequence: CDR1 GEAIGNYY, CDR2 EKD. The V segment lost 3 bases and the J segment 0 bases; nucleotides outside the gene matches: 5.

The chain has TRAV29/DV5 and TRDJ3; 7 bases fit TRDD3. Looked up from germline, CDR1 is NSMFDY and CDR2 is ISSIKDK. The CDR3 has 18 residues. With V trimmed by 0 bases and J by 0 bases, 6 bases remained unmatched. CDR3 in amino acids: CAASVLGVSSWDTRQMFF. CDR3 nucleotides: TGTGCAGCAAGCGTGCTGGGGGTCAGCTCCTGGGACACCCGACAGATGTTTTTC. Full variable domain (remainder filled in from reference TRAV29/DV5 and TRDJ3): DQQVKQNSPSLSVQEGRISILNCDYTNSMFDYFLWYKKYPAEGPTFLISISSIKDKNEDGRFTVFLNKSAKHLSLHIVPSQPGDSAVYFCAASVLGVSSWDTRQMFFGTGIKLFVEP.

This clone appeared a few times. This DNA translates differently at residue 5 from the TCRdb protein, which is that of a much larger clone; a read error is likely, and the protein shown is the DNA's own translation. In the same sample, other DNA sequences code for this CDR3. This chain links TRDV2 with TRDJ3; TRDD3 matches at 10 bases. The J segment lost 1 base and the V segment lost 3 bases, leaving 5 bases of the junction unmatched. The germline V gene has CDR1 GEAIGNYY and CDR2 EKD. The CDR3 spans 18 residues. Here the CDR3 DNA reads TGTGCCTGTGACTTACTGGGGGATTCTTCCTGGGACACCCGACAGATGTTTTTC. Residues: CACDLLGDSSWDTRQMFF.

This clone appeared a few times. Other DNA sequences in this sample translate to the same CDR3. The rearrangement links TRDV2 to TRDJ3, with 8 bases matching TRDD3. The germline V gene encodes CDR1 GEAIGNYY and CDR2 EKD. The V gene end was trimmed by 0 bases and the J gene end by 0 bases; junction bases not matched to a gene: 6. The CDR3 covers 19 residues. CDR3 sequence reads: CACDTAGGYASWDTRQMFF. Here the CDR3 DNA reads TGTGCCTGTGACACCGCGGGGGGATATGCCTCCTGGGACACCCGACAGATGTTTTTC.

This clone has just a few counts. A far more abundant clone sits one base away, making this likely a read error. The chain employs TRDV2 and TRDJ3; TRDD3 agrees at 10 bases. Looked up from germline, CDR1 is GEAIGNYY and CDR2 is EKD. This CDR3 is 20 amino acids long. CDR3 region: CACDTVRWGISSWDARQMFF. The CDR3 nucleotides read TGTGCCTGTGACACCGTTCGCTGGGGGATAAGCTCCTGGGACGCCCGACAGATGTTTTTC.

The chain combines TRDV1 with TRDJ1; 8 bases are a match to TRDD3. The CDR3 sequence is 15 residues long. The germline CDR1 and CDR2 sequences are TSWWSYY and QGS. Trimming removed 0 bases from V and 0 bases from J; junction bases left unmatched: 0. The CDR3: CALGELLGDTDKLIF. CDR3 bases: TGTGCTCTTGGGGAACTACTGGGGGACACCGATAAACTCATCTTT.

This clone was counted between two and nine times. The CDR3 nucleotides are TGTGCCTGTGACACCGGCTGGGGGCCTCAGAGCTCCTGGGACACCCGACAGATGTTTTTC. Protein sequence: CACDTGWGPQSSWDTRQMFF. The chain uses TRDV2 and TRDJ3; TRDD3 aligns across 7 bases. V was pared by 0 bases and J by 0 bases, with 10 bases of the junction left unmatched. CDR3 length equals 20 residues. Germline CDR1 GEAIGNYY, CDR2 EKD.

In its sample, this clone was seen a few times. This sample includes further DNA sequences coding for the same CDR3. The V and J genes are TRDV2 and TRDJ3, with TRDD3 as a possible D gene (5 bases). V was pared by 1 base and J by 0 bases, with 9 bases between. This CDR3 region has 17 residues. CDR1 and CDR2 from the germline V gene are GEAIGNYY and EKD. CDR3 protein: CACDTVLDSWDTRQMFF. For the CDR3, the DNA is TGTGCCTGTGACACAGTACTGGACTCCTGGGACACCCGACAGATGTTTTTC.

This clone was observed at least ten times. The chain's CDR3 is CACDTVDWGSSWDTRQMFF. For the CDR3, the DNA is TGTGCCTGTGACACCGTCGACTGGGGGAGCTCCTGGGACACCCGACAGATGTTTTTC. The chain recombines TRDV2 with TRDJ3; 9 bases map to TRDD3. Germline-derived CDR1 and CDR2 are GEAIGNYY and EKD. J lost 0 bases, V lost 0 bases, and 5 bases had no gene match. The CDR3 sequence is 19 residues long.

This clone was observed a few times. The chain couples TRDV3 to TRDJ3; TRDD3 matches at 8 bases. Germline lookup yields CDR1 TVYSNPD and CDR2 GDNSRS (reference sequence). Trimming at V came to 2 bases and at J to 3 bases, leaving 0 bases not matched to a gene. The CDR3 covers 14 residues. The DNA of the CDR3 is TGTGCCTTTGGGGGATACTGGGACACCCGACAGATGTTTTTC. As protein: CAFGGYWDTRQMFF.

Comment on this clone: A read error is possible here, since a much larger clone lies one base away. The sample carries other DNA sequences with the same CDR3. J is TRDJ3 and V is TRDV2; 8 bases match TRDD3. This CDR3 has 20 amino acids. V shed 7 bases, J shed 0 bases, and the junction held 16 bases outside the gene matches. Per the germline V gene, CDR1 is GEAIGNYY and CDR2 is EKD. CDR3 sequence reads: CACDSVLWDTRSWDTRQMFF. Here the CDR3 DNA reads TGTGCCTGCGACTCGGTACTGTGGGATACGCGCTCCTGGGACACCCGACAGATGTTTTTC.

The chain links TRDV2 to TRDJ3; 9 bases map to TRDD3. V was pared by 0 bases and J by 2 bases, with 10 bases of the junction left unmatched. CDR3 size: 20 residues. Looked up from germline, CDR1 is GEAIGNYY and CDR2 is EKD. CDR3 amino acids: CACDTVLGGYTTWDTRQMFF. The CDR3 DNA is TGTGCCTGTGACACCGTATTAGGGGGATACACAACCTGGGACACCCGACAGATGTTTTTC.

In its sample, this clone was seen a few times. A read error may explain this, as a much larger clone is one base away. V and J are TRDV2 and TRDJ2; 8 nucleotides agree with TRDD3. The germline V gene has CDR1 GEAIGNYY and CDR2 EKD. The CDR3 contains 15 residues. Trimming took 3 bases from V and 0 from J; bases not matched to a gene: 2. The DNA of the CDR3 is TGTGCCTGTGACGCTGGGGGAGCTTTGACAGCACAACTCTTCTTT. This translates into CACDAGGALTAQLFF.

This clone was seen a few times. The chain has TRDV2 and TRDJ2, with 10 bases lining up with TRDD3. V shed 1 base and J 4 bases; nucleotides not matched to a gene: 5. Germline V gives CDR1 GEAIGNYY, CDR2 EKD. The length of the CDR3 is 16 residues. The CDR3 loop is CACDTLGDAPTAQLFF. CDR3 bases: TGTGCCTGTGACACACTGGGGGATGCACCGACAGCACAACTCTTCTTT.